This note documents a single T cell receptor beta chain sequence. The antigen remains unidentified. Germline is not matched at one junction end, which may reflect a read error. Each donor was nominally healthy when sampled (though unrecorded immune exposures were likely). The data stem from a study of cytomegalovirus exposure and HLA in healthy donors. Broader study findings: With further analysis later on, most CMV-associated TCR beta chains appeared HLA-restricted. CMV serostatus alone was available as immune exposure information. Productive status was seen about 90% or about 30% of the time for most TCR beta V segments in an earlier analysis.

Researchers ran the PCR with 60 Vbeta and 13 Jbeta primers. Libraries were prepared by immunoSEQ multiplex PCR; TCRdb keeps only in-frame clonotypes and omits some of them. The profile covers about 190,000 clones, with roughly 80% appearing a single time and approximately 6.3% taken by the ten largest. The germline V gene has CDR1 SEHNR and CDR2 FQNEAQ (reference sequence). CDR3 length equals 13 residues. The receptor's source is a middle-aged man in good health and CMV-seropositive. The sequenced material came from PBMCs. The chain couples TRBV7-9 to TRBJ2-2; D gene ambiguous. The CDR3 spells CSSSLLSGGELFF. Written as DNA, the CDR3 is TGTTCCAGCAGCTTACTCTCAGGCGGGGAGCTGTTTTTT.